The rows below give T cell receptor beta chains drawn from one sample of a study of shared clonotypes between healthy human individuals. Sequencing was performed with immunoSEQ multiplex PCR; in TCRdb, only in-frame clones are kept and a portion is missing. The sample carries about 2.4 million clones, about 92% recorded once. The sample taken for sequencing was naive CD4+ T cells sorted from blood. The receptors here all came from a man aged 18 to 29 in good health. Both conserved end residues are part of each CDR3. The D gene is left open where the match is weak. Not every row has a clone size; where given, it reads once, few, many or a size class.

CDR3 DNA: TGTGCCAGTAATATCGGGGGACAGATTAGCAATCAGCCCCAGCATTTT
CDR3 protein: CASNIGGQISNQPQHF
clone size: -
J gene: TRBJ1-5
D gene: TRBD1
V gene: TRBV19

CDR3 DNA: TGCAGCGCGGGACAGGGGGCTCACAATGAGCAGTTCTTC
CDR3 protein: CSAGQGAHNEQFF
clone size: -
J gene: TRBJ2-1
D gene: TRBD1
V gene: TRBV29-1

CDR3 DNA: TGCGCCAGCAGCTTGTACGGTGATAAAGGCGAGCAGTACTTC
CDR3 protein: CASSLYGDKGEQYF
clone size: -
J gene: TRBJ2-7
D gene: -
V gene: TRBV5-1

CDR3 DNA: TGCGCCAGCAGTTCGGGGGCGAGCTCTGGAAACACCATATATTTT
CDR3 protein: CASSSGASSGNTIYF
clone size: -
J gene: TRBJ1-3
D gene: -
V gene: TRBV5-1

CDR3 DNA: TGTGCCAGCAGCGGAAGACAGGACTTGTACACCGGGGAGCTGTTTTTT
CDR3 protein: CASSGRQDLYTGELFF
clone size: -
J gene: TRBJ2-2
D gene: -
V gene: TRBV5-4

CDR3 DNA: TGTGCCAGCAGAGGAGGGGGCACGAACACTGAAGCTTTCTTT
CDR3 protein: CASRGGGTNTEAFF
clone size: -
J gene: TRBJ1-1
D gene: TRBD1
V gene: TRBV7-2

CDR3 DNA: TGTGCCAGCAGCTTAGCTAGCGGGGTCACAGATACGCAGTATTTT
CDR3 protein: CASSLASGVTDTQYF
clone size: once
J gene: TRBJ2-3
D gene: TRBD2
V gene: TRBV11-1

CDR3 DNA: TGTGCCAGCGGCGTGGGCAGAGAAAACATTCAGTACTTC
CDR3 protein: CASGVGRENIQYF
clone size: -
J gene: TRBJ2-4
D gene: -
V gene: TRBV11-2

CDR3 DNA: TGTGCCAGCAGCCTGGGGGCCAGGGGACGGGAAAAACTGTTTTTT
CDR3 protein: CASSLGARGREKLFF
clone size: -
J gene: TRBJ1-4
D gene: -
V gene: TRBV21-1

CDR3 DNA: TGTGCCAGCAGCTTTACGGGTAATGAAAAACTGTTTTTT
CDR3 protein: CASSFTGNEKLFF
clone size: -
J gene: TRBJ1-4
D gene: -
V gene: TRBV5-5

CDR3 DNA: TGTGCCAGCAGATACGGGACAGTCGGTGAGACCCAGTACTTC
CDR3 protein: CASRYGTVGETQYF
clone size: -
J gene: TRBJ2-5
D gene: TRBD1
V gene: TRBV2

CDR3 DNA: TGTGCCTGGAGTCGACTAGCGTTAGGACCAGATACGCAGTATTTT
CDR3 protein: CAWSRLALGPDTQYF
clone size: -
J gene: TRBJ2-3
D gene: TRBD2
V gene: TRBV30

CDR3 DNA: TGTGCCAGCAGCCGGGACAGCTATAATTCACCCCTCCACTTT
CDR3 protein: CASSRDSYNSPLHF
clone size: -
J gene: TRBJ1-6
D gene: TRBD1
V gene: TRBV7-2

CDR3 DNA: TGTGCCAGCAGCTTGAAAGAGACCCCTTTTAATTCACCCCTCCACTTT
CDR3 protein: CASSLKETPFNSPLHF
clone size: -
J gene: TRBJ1-6
D gene: -
V gene: TRBV5-4

CDR3 DNA: TGTGCCAGCAGGAATGCAGGGGTGGGTCAGCCCCAGCATTTT
CDR3 protein: CASRNAGVGQPQHF
clone size: few
J gene: TRBJ1-5
D gene: -
V gene: TRBV27

CDR3 DNA: TGTGCCAGCAGCAAAGAGGGTCGGCGGGGGCCTTCCTACGAGCAGTACTTC
CDR3 protein: CASSKEGRRGPSYEQYF
clone size: -
J gene: TRBJ2-7
D gene: -
V gene: TRBV21-1

CDR3 DNA: TGTGCCAGCAGCGCCCCGGCGGCCGGCACAGATACGCAGTATTTT
CDR3 protein: CASSAPAAGTDTQYF
clone size: once
J gene: TRBJ2-3
D gene: -
V gene: TRBV5-4

CDR3 DNA: TGTGCCAGCAGTTTTCGGACCGACTTAGGTTCCGGGGAGCTGTTTTTT
CDR3 protein: CASSFRTDLGSGELFF
clone size: -
J gene: TRBJ2-2
D gene: -
V gene: TRBV6-5

CDR3 DNA: TGCAGCTTCCGACAGGGGGCCGGCACAGATACGCAGTATTTT
CDR3 protein: CSFRQGAGTDTQYF
clone size: -
J gene: TRBJ2-3
D gene: TRBD1
V gene: TRBV29-1

CDR3 DNA: TGTGCCAGCACCACGGGGGGATTCCAAGAGACCCAGTACTTC
CDR3 protein: CASTTGGFQETQYF
clone size: -
J gene: TRBJ2-5
D gene: TRBD2
V gene: TRBV9

CDR3 DNA: TGTGCCAGCAGTGAGTCCCCCAACTACGAGCAGTACTTC
CDR3 protein: CASSESPNYEQYF
clone size: -
J gene: TRBJ2-7
D gene: -
V gene: TRBV6-4

CDR3 DNA: TGTGCCAGCAGCCCTGACTCCCAACTGGGCCTATACAATGAGCAGTTCTTC
CDR3 protein: CASSPDSQLGLYNEQFF
clone size: -
J gene: TRBJ2-1
D gene: -
V gene: TRBV7-9

CDR3 DNA: TGTGCCAGCAGCGTAGGTCGGGGGAAAACCGGGGAGCTGTTTTTT
CDR3 protein: CASSVGRGKTGELFF
clone size: -
J gene: TRBJ2-2
D gene: -
V gene: TRBV9

CDR3 DNA: TGTGCCAGCAGTTCCTACCCGGGGCCCCAGCATTTT
CDR3 protein: CASSSYPGPQHF
clone size: -
J gene: TRBJ1-5
D gene: -
V gene: TRBV6-5

CDR3 DNA: TGTGCCAGCAGTTACATTGGTGGGCACCTGAACACTGAAGCTTTCTTT
CDR3 protein: CASSYIGGHLNTEAFF
clone size: -
J gene: TRBJ1-1
D gene: -
V gene: TRBV6-5

CDR3 DNA: TGTGCCAGCAGCCCCGGGACTAGCGGGCCTACAGATACGCAGTATTTT
CDR3 protein: CASSPGTSGPTDTQYF
clone size: -
J gene: TRBJ2-3
D gene: TRBD2
V gene: TRBV7-8

CDR3 DNA: TGTGCCTGGAGTGTAAGCACCGGGGAGCTGTTTTTT
CDR3 protein: CAWSVSTGELFF
clone size: once
J gene: TRBJ2-2
D gene: -
V gene: TRBV30

CDR3 DNA: TGTGCCAGCAGTGAATACCGACAGGGACTCCAAGAGACCCAGTACTTC
CDR3 protein: CASSEYRQGLQETQYF
clone size: -
J gene: TRBJ2-5
D gene: -
V gene: TRBV6-1

CDR3 DNA: TGTGCTAGTGGTTTAGTAGGGACAGGGGGCGCCGGACGAATTGAAAAACTGTTTTTT
CDR3 protein: CASGLVGTGGAGRIEKLFF
clone size: -
J gene: TRBJ1-4
D gene: TRBD1
V gene: TRBV12-5

CDR3 DNA: TGTGCCAGCCATTCAGGTCACACAGATACGCAGTATTTT
CDR3 protein: CASHSGHTDTQYF
clone size: once
J gene: TRBJ2-3
D gene: -
V gene: TRBV5-6

CDR3 DNA: TGTGCCAGCAAGCCCTCCCGGCTAGCGGGAGACGAGCAGTACTTC
CDR3 protein: CASKPSRLAGDEQYF
clone size: -
J gene: TRBJ2-7
D gene: TRBD2
V gene: TRBV2

CDR3 DNA: TGTGCCAGCAGTTTTCGGCAGGGGGCGCGGGGCTACACCTTC
CDR3 protein: CASSFRQGARGYTF
clone size: -
J gene: TRBJ1-2
D gene: TRBD1
V gene: TRBV6-5

CDR3 DNA: TGCGCCAGCAGCTTTGTAGGGGGGACGCTGAACAATGAGCAGTTCTTC
CDR3 protein: CASSFVGGTLNNEQFF
clone size: -
J gene: TRBJ2-1
D gene: -
V gene: TRBV5-1

CDR3 DNA: TGCAGCGTTTCCGGGACAGTCTATGGCTACACCTTC
CDR3 protein: CSVSGTVYGYTF
clone size: -
J gene: TRBJ1-2
D gene: TRBD1
V gene: TRBV29-1

CDR3 DNA: TGCGCCAGCAGCCCGACAGGGAGCGGTCAGCCCCAGCATTTT
CDR3 protein: CASSPTGSGQPQHF
clone size: -
J gene: TRBJ1-5
D gene: TRBD1
V gene: TRBV5-1

CDR3 DNA: TGTGCCAGCAGCCTAAACTACGAGCAGTACTTC
CDR3 protein: CASSLNYEQYF
clone size: -
J gene: TRBJ2-7
D gene: -
V gene: TRBV28